The 30 T cell receptor beta chains reported below all come from one sample, sequenced in a study of T cell responses to AZD1222 COVID-19 vaccine. The table came from immunoSEQ multiplex PCR; TCRdb's copy has only in-frame clones and leaves some out. The table shows about 150,000 clones, with approximately 90% occurring only once. This specimen was peripheral blood, taken on day 0 of AZD1222 vaccination. The source is an adult in good health.

The chain has TRBV30 and TRBJ2-1; 16 bases agree with TRBD2. Germline V gene lookup returns CDR1 GTSNPN and CDR2 SVGIG (reference sequence). This CDR3 has 18 amino acids. J gave up 2 bases and V 5 bases, and 9 bases lay outside the gene matches. CDR3 region: CAWVPGLAGGRAYNEQFF. The CDR3 DNA reads as TGTGCCTGGGTTCCGGGACTAGCGGGAGGGAGGGCCTACAATGAGCAGTTCTTC. The complete variable domain, with remaining parts taken from reference TRBV30 and TRBJ2-1, reads SQTIHQWPATLVQPVGSPLSLECTVEGTSNPNLYWYRQAAGRGLQLLFYSVGIGQISSEVPQNLSASRPQDRQFILSSKKLLLSDSGFYLCAWVPGLAGGRAYNEQFFGPGTRLTVL.

This clone turned up a few times. The chain carries TRBV5-1 and TRBJ1-5; possible D gene TRBD1, 6 bases. The CDR3 has 15 residues. The germline V gene encodes CDR1 SGHRS and CDR2 YFSETQ. V was cut by 0 bases and J by 0 bases, with 7 bases left in between. CDR3 in amino acids: CASSLEGGSNQPQHF. DNA of the CDR3: TGCGCCAGCAGCTTGGAAGGGGGTAGCAATCAGCCCCAGCATTTT.

The chain links TRBV7-9 to TRBJ1-1, with unresolved D. The germline V gene has CDR1 SEHNR and CDR2 FQNEAQ (reference sequence). Trimming left V 6 bases short and J 10 bases short, with 18 bases between. This CDR3 comprises 13 residues. CDR3 DNA sequence: TGTGCCAGCAGTTTCTCCCTCCTAGATGGAGCTTTCTTT. It yields the protein CASSFSLLDGAFF.

This sequence joins TRBV12-3 or TRBV12-4 and TRBJ2-3; D remains unclear. Trimming pared 10 bases from V and 5 bases from J, leaving 10 bases between. The CDR3 has 11 residues. DNA of the CDR3: TGTGCCACCATCGTTTTAGATACGCAGTATTTT. Protein sequence: CATIVLDTQYF.

The V and J genes are TRBV28 and TRBJ2-7; D is perhaps TRBD1 (5 bases). Per the germline V gene, CDR1 is MDHEN and CDR2 is SYDVKM. Trimming stripped 3 bases from V and 9 bases from J, with 30 bases between. This CDR3 has 18 amino acids. CDR3 DNA: TGTGCCAGCAGTTTTTTCCTCAAGGCTACCCCACAGGTTAGTGGGCAGTACTTC. This encodes CASSFFLKATPQVSGQYF.

Of note for this clone: The same CDR3 also results from other DNA sequences found in this sample. The V and J genes are TRBV28 and TRBJ2-7, with unresolved D. The CDR3 runs to 11 residues. V was trimmed by 6 bases and J by 4 bases, leaving 7 bases between them. Germline V gene lookup returns CDR1 MDHEN and CDR2 SYDVKM. This CDR3 reads CASSTSYEQYF. The CDR3 DNA reads TGTGCCAGCAGCACGAGTTACGAGCAGTACTTC.

The gene calls are TRBV7-3 and TRBJ1-1; 8 nucleotides line up with TRBD1. The germline V gene has CDR1 SGHTA and CDR2 FQGTGA. V lost 3 bases, J lost 4 bases, and 4 bases stayed unmatched. The CDR3 has 14 amino acids. Here the CDR3 reads CASSFSGGTTEAFF. DNA of the CDR3: TGTGCCAGCAGCTTCTCAGGGGGCACCACTGAAGCTTTCTTT.

The chain recombines TRBV11-3 with TRBJ2-5, with 10 bases aligning to TRBD1. The V gene's germline CDR1 is SGHNT and CDR2 YENEEA. The CDR3 is 16 residues long. J gave up 5 bases and V 5 bases, and 11 bases lay outside the gene matches. CDR3 sequence: CASSPGQGTGAETQYF. CDR3 in DNA: TGTGCCAGCAGCCCGGGCCAGGGGACAGGGGCCGAGACCCAGTACTTC.

The DNA of the CDR3 is TGTGCCAGCAGTACCGGGACAGGGTATGGCTACACCTTC. Amino acid sequence: CASSTGTGYGYTF. The V and J genes are TRBV5-5 and TRBJ1-2, with 9 bases aligning to TRBD1. CDR1 is SGHKS, CDR2 YYEKEE, per germline (reference sequence). The CDR3 contains 13 residues. The junction had 4 bases not matched to a gene; V was cut back by 5 bases and J by 5 bases.

V is TRBV3-1 (or the pseudogene TRBV3-2) and J is TRBJ1-2; unclear D gene. The V gene lost 1 base and the J gene lost 7 bases, with 16 bases spanning the gap. The CDR3 runs 15 residues. Germline CDR1 is LGHDT and CDR2 is YNNKEL (reference sequence). The CDR3 DNA is TGTGCCAGCAGCCAAGTCCCGGGTTCAATAGGTGGCTACACCTTC. Amino acids: CASSQVPGSIGGYTF.

This clone was seen only a few times. This rearrangement joins TRBV7-2 to TRBJ1-1; 8 bases map to TRBD1. V lost 5 bases, J lost 5 bases, and 7 bases stayed unmatched. The CDR3 covers 14 residues. Looked up from germline, CDR1 is SGHTA and CDR2 is FQGNSA. CDR3 loop: CASSPRTGRTEAFF. In nucleotides, the CDR3 is TGTGCCAGCAGCCCCAGGACAGGGCGAACTGAAGCTTTCTTT. The entire variable domain, with the rest obtained from reference TRBV7-2 and TRBJ1-1, is as follows: GAGVSQSPSNKVTEKGKDVELRCDPISGHTALYWYRQSLGQGLEFLIYFQGNSAPDKSGLPSDRFSAERTGGSVSTLTIQRTQQEDSAVYLCASSPRTGRTEAFFGQGTRLTVV.

The chain employs TRBV5-5 and TRBJ1-1; no definite D call. CDR1 and CDR2 from the germline V gene are SGHKS and YYEKEE (reference sequence). V was clipped by 4 bases and J by 0 bases, with 22 bases between them. The CDR3 totals 18 residues. The CDR3 reads CASSQRTDTRRLNTEAFF. The CDR3 region has the DNA TGTGCCAGCAGCCAACGGACGGATACCCGGAGGCTGAACACTGAAGCTTTCTTT.

This clone was counted between two and nine times. This sequence joins TRBV2 and TRBJ1-1, with D perhaps matching TRBD1 (5 bases). Germline V CDR1 and CDR2: SNHLY, FYNNEI. The CDR3 extends over 15 amino acids. V was shortened by 1 base and J by 4 bases, with 13 bases between the two germline ends. As DNA, the CDR3 is TGTGCCAGCAGTGAAGTGGACCGCGGGGGCACTGAAGCTTTCTTT. It is translated as CASSEVDRGGTEAFF. The variable domain in full, with the rest retrieved from reference TRBV2 and TRBJ1-1, is EPEVTQTPSHQVTQMGQEVILRCVPISNHLYFYWYRQILGQKVEFLVSFYNNEISEKSEIFDDQFSVERPDGSNFTLKIRSTKLEDSAMYFCASSEVDRGGTEAFFGQGTRLTVV.

This clone came up once. Additional DNA sequences in this sample encode the identical CDR3. The chain combines TRBV3-1 (or the pseudogene TRBV3-2) with TRBJ2-7; maybe TRBD2 (5 bases). Germline CDR1 is LGHDT and CDR2 is YNNKEL (reference sequence). Between the trimmed V and J ends, which lost 2 bases and 4 bases, there was a span of 6 bases. The CDR3 has 12 amino acids. The CDR3 loop is CASSQPGYEQYF. CDR3 DNA sequence: TGTGCCAGCAGCCAACCGGGATACGAGCAGTACTTC.

CDR3 amino acids: CASSPPRELTYNEQFF. The CDR3 DNA follows: TGTGCCAGCAGCCCCCCGCGGGAGCTAACCTACAATGAGCAGTTCTTC. The gene calls are TRBV6-2 or TRBV6-3 and TRBJ2-1, with TRBD2 matching over 7 bases. CDR3 length equals 16 residues. After removal of 6 bases from V and 2 bases from J, the junction contained 10 bases not matched to a gene. The germline CDR1 and CDR2 sequences are MNHEY and SVGEGT.

The rearrangement joins TRBV7-2 to TRBJ2-7; the D is unclear. Trimming pared 1 base from V and 1 base from J, leaving 11 bases between. The CDR3 contains 15 residues. Germline V CDR1 and CDR2: SGHTA, FQGNSA. The CDR3: CASSLDAAYSYEQYF. The CDR3 nucleotides are TGTGCCAGCAGCTTAGATGCCGCTTATTCCTACGAGCAGTACTTC.

V usage is TRBV7-9 and J usage is TRBJ1-2; D perhaps matches TRBD1 (5 bases). Deletions cut 2 bases from V and 5 bases from J, with 27 bases between. The CDR3 has 19 amino acids. Germline CDR1 and CDR2: SEHNR and FQNEAQ (reference sequence). CDR3: CASSLNLGRSSELLYGYTF. The DNA for the CDR3 is TGTGCCAGCAGCTTAAATCTGGGACGGTCTTCCGAGCTATTGTATGGCTACACCTTC.

CDR3 amino acids: CASRPGTGYVNEKLFF. CDR3 sequence (DNA): TGTGCCAGCAGGCCCGGGACAGGGTATGTTAATGAAAAACTGTTTTTT. The rearrangement links TRBV28 to TRBJ1-4; TRBD1 agrees at 9 bases. The V and J ends lost 6 bases and 4 bases, in that order; junction bases with no gene match: 9. The germline CDR1 and CDR2 sequences are MDHEN and SYDVKM. CDR3 length: 16 amino acids.

This sequence joins TRBV11-2 and TRBJ2-3; D uncertain. V was clipped by 5 bases and J by 4 bases, with 10 bases between them. Germline V gives CDR1 SGHAT, CDR2 FQNNGV. This CDR3 contains 13 residues. CDR3 residues: CASSMSTADTQYF. The CDR3 DNA sequence: TGTGCCAGCAGCATGAGTACTGCAGATACGCAGTATTTT.

CDR3 bases: TGCGCCAGCAGCCAAGATGGCGTCGAGTTAGAGGGCTGGGCAGATACGCAGTATTTT. Encoded protein: CASSQDGVELEGWADTQYF. The V call is TRBV4-1, the J call TRBJ2-3, with D possibly being TRBD2 (5 bases). V was clipped by 0 bases and J by 4 bases, with 23 bases between them. The germline CDR1 and CDR2 sequences are MGHRA and YSYEKL. The CDR3 runs to 19 residues.

The rearrangement joins TRBV28 to TRBJ2-2; a possible D gene is TRBD1 (6 bases). The V end was cut by 3 bases, the J end by 2 bases, with 16 bases between. This CDR3 is built from 17 residues. Germline lookup yields CDR1 MDHEN and CDR2 SYDVKM. The CDR3 spells CASSFHKQGYNTGELFF. CDR3 DNA: TGTGCCAGCAGTTTCCACAAACAGGGATATAACACCGGGGAGCTGTTTTTT.

The V call is TRBV6-5, the J call TRBJ1-6; TRBD1 might be the D (6 bases). The germline V gene encodes CDR1 MNHEY and CDR2 SVGAGI. V was trimmed by 10 bases and J by 8 bases, leaving 9 bases between them. The CDR3 covers 11 residues. The chain's CDR3 is CATGADSPLHF. In nucleotides, the CDR3 is TGTGCCACAGGGGCGGATTCACCCCTCCACTTT.

The count of this clone is one. J is TRBJ2-7 and V is TRBV11-2; 7 bases align to TRBD2. This CDR3 region has 14 residues. V lost 7 bases to trimming and J lost 3 bases; unmatched junction nucleotides: 9. The V gene's germline CDR1 is SGHAT and CDR2 FQNNGV. CDR3 sequence reads: CASKASGILYEQYF. In nucleotides, the CDR3 is TGTGCCAGCAAGGCTAGCGGAATCCTCTACGAGCAGTACTTC.

This clone has only a few counts. The chain couples TRBV5-5 to TRBJ1-4; 11 nucleotides line up with TRBD1. V shed 4 bases, J shed 8 bases, and the junction held 7 bases outside the gene matches. This CDR3 region has 15 residues. Germline CDR1 reads SGHKS; CDR2 reads YYEKEE (reference sequence). The CDR3, as DNA: TGTGCCAGCAGCCTTGGGGACAGGGGGAACGAAAAACTGTTTTTT. Translated: CASSLGDRGNEKLFF.

This clone was seen only once. The chain combines TRBV7-2 with TRBJ2-5; 10 positions match TRBD1. With V trimmed by 4 bases and J by 5 bases, 1 base remained unmatched. The CDR3 is 13 amino acids. The V gene's germline CDR1 is SGHTA and CDR2 FQGNSA. The chain's CDR3 is CASSWDRGETQYF. In DNA form, the CDR3 reads TGTGCCAGCAGCTGGGACAGGGGTGAGACCCAGTACTTC.

V gene TRBV6-5 combines with J gene TRBJ2-7; tentatively, D is TRBD2 (6 bases). Trimming removed 6 bases at V and 2 bases at J, with 17 bases between. CDR3 length: 15 residues. Germline V gene lookup returns CDR1 MNHEY and CDR2 SVGAGI. CDR3 DNA: TGTGCCAGCAGGTCGGGACTCGGTGGAACCTACGAGCAGTACTTC. Translation: CASRSGLGGTYEQYF.

There are a few counts of this clone. This sequence joins TRBV10-2 and TRBJ2-1; 8 positions match TRBD2. The CDR3 runs to 16 residues. V dropped 3 bases and J dropped 4; count of bases not matched to a gene: 8. Germline V lookup: CDR1 WSHSY, CDR2 SAAADI. The CDR3, as DNA: TGCGCCAGCAGTGACGGATATAGCGGGATGTACAATGAGCAGTTCTTC. As protein: CASSDGYSGMYNEQFF.

The chain links TRBV3-1 (or the pseudogene TRBV3-2) to TRBJ1-2; 9 bases match TRBD1. Germline loops: CDR1 LGHDT, CDR2 YNNKEL (reference sequence). V lost 0 bases to trimming and J lost 2 bases; unmatched junction nucleotides: 1. The CDR3 contains 15 residues. The CDR3 DNA sequence: TGTGCCAGCAGCCAAGACACAGGGGGCAACTATGGCTACACCTTC. Translation gives CASSQDTGGNYGYTF.

V is TRBV7-2 and J is TRBJ2-1; 14 bases map to TRBD2. CDR1 and CDR2 (germline): SGHTA, FQGNSA. The CDR3 extends over 15 amino acids. V lost 4 bases to trimming and J lost 8 bases; unmatched junction nucleotides: 4. CDR3 residues: CASSSGLAGVYEQFF. In DNA, the CDR3 is TGTGCCAGCAGCTCGGGACTAGCGGGAGTTTATGAGCAGTTCTTC.

The rearrangement joins TRBV18 to TRBJ1-1; no firm D call. Trimming cost V 5 bases and J 3 bases, with 4 bases left between them. Germline loops: CDR1 KGHSH, CDR2 LQKENI. The length of the CDR3 is 11 residues. CDR3 sequence: CASSGDTEAFF. For the CDR3, the DNA is TGTGCCAGCTCAGGGGACACTGAAGCTTTCTTT. Drawing the rest from reference TRBV18 and TRBJ1-1, the complete variable domain is NAGVMQNPRHLVRRRGQEARLRCSPMKGHSHVYWYRQLPEEGLKFMVYLQKENIIDESGMPKERFSAEFPKEGPSILRIQQVVRGDSAAYFCASSGDTEAFFGQGTRLTVV.